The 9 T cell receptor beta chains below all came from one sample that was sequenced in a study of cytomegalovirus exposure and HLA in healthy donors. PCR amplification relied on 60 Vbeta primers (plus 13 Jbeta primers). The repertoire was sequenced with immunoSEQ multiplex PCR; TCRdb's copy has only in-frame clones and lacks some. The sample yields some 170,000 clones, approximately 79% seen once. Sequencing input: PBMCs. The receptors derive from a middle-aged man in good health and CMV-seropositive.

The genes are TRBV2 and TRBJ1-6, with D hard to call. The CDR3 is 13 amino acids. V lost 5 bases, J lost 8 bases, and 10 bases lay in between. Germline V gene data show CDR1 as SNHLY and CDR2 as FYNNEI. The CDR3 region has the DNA TGTGCCAGCAGTCCTGCTCAGTATTCACCCCTCCACTTT. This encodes CASSPAQYSPLHF.

CDR3 DNA sequence: TGCAGCGTTGAACCCCAGGGTGCTGGATACCAAGAGACCCAGTACTTC. This translates into CSVEPQGAGYQETQYF. The V and J genes are TRBV29-1 and TRBJ2-5, with D perhaps matching TRBD1 (5 bases). This CDR3 region has 16 residues. Germline CDR1 reads SQVTM; CDR2 reads ANQGSEA. The V end was cut by 2 bases, the J end by 0 bases, with 16 bases between.

This CDR3 reads CASSWAIGRTSGSIQQFF. CDR3 nucleotide sequence: TGTGCCAGCAGCTGGGCGATCGGTAGGACTAGCGGGTCCATTCAGCAGTTCTTC. The chain recombines TRBV13 with TRBJ2-1, with 11 positions matching TRBD2. Germline CDR1 reads PRHDT; CDR2 reads FYEKMQ (reference sequence). CDR3 length: 18 residues. V lost 4 bases to trimming and J lost 11 bases; unmatched junction nucleotides: 19.

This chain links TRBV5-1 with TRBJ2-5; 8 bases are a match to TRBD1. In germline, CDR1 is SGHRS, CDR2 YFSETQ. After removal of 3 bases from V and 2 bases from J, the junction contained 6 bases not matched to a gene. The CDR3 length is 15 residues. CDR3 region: CASSSARTGQETQYF. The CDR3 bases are TGCGCCAGCAGCTCCGCCCGGACAGGGCAAGAGACCCAGTACTTC. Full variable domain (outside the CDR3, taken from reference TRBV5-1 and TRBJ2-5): KAGVTQTPRYLIKTRGQQVTLSCSPISGHRSVSWYQQTPGQGLQFLFEYFSETQRNKGNFPGRFSGRQFSNSRSEMNVSTLELGDSALYLCASSSARTGQETQYFGPGTRLLVL.

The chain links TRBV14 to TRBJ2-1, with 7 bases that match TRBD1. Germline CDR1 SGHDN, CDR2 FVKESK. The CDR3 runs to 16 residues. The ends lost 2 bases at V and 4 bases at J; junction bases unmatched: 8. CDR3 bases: TGTGCCAGCAGCCAACGAGAGGGGGCAAGATACAATGAGCAGTTCTTC. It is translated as CASSQREGARYNEQFF.

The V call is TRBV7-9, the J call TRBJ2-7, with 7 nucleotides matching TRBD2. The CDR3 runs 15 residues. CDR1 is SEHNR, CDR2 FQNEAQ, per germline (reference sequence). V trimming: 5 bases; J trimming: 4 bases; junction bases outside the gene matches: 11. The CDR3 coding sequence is TGTGCCAGCAGCGGGACTACTGCCGGGTTTTACGAGCAGTACTTC. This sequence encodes CASSGTTAGFYEQYF.

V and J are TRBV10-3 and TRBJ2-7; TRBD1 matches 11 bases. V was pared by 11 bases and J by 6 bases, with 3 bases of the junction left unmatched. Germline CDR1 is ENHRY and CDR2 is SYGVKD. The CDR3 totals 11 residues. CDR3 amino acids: CASGTGGEQYF. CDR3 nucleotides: TGTGCCTCCGGGACAGGGGGCGAGCAGTACTTC.

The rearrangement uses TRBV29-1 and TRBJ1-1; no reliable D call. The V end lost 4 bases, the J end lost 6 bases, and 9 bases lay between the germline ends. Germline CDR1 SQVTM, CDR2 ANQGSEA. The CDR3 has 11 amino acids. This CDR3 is CSVVWLSEAFF. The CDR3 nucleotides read TGCAGCGTTGTGTGGCTGTCTGAAGCTTTCTTT. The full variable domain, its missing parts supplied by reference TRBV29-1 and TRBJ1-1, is SAVISQKPSRDICQRGTSLTIQCQVDSQVTMMFWYRQQPGQSLTLIATANQGSEATYESGFVIDKFPISRPNLTFSTLTVSNMSPEDSSIYLCSVVWLSEAFFGQGTRLTVV.

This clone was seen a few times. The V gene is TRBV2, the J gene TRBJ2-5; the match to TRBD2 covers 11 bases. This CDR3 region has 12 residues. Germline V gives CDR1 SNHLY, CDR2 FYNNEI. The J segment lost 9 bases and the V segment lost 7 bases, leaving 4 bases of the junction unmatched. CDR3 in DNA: TGTGCCAGCATGGATAGCGGGAGGGCCCAGTACTTC. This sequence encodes CASMDSGRAQYF.